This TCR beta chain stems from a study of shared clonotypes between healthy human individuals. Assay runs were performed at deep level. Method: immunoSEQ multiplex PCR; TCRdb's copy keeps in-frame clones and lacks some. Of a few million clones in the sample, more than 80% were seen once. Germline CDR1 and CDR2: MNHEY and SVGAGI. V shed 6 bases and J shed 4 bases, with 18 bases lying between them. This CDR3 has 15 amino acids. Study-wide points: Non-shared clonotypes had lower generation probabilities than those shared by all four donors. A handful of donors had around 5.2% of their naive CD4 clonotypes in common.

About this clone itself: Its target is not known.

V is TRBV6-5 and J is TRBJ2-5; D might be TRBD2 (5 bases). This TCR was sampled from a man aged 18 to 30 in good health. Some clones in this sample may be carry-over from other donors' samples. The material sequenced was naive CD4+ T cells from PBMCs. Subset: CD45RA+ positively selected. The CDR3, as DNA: TGTGCCAGCAGACGGACGGGCAGAGGGAGAGAGACCCAGTACTTC. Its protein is CASRRTGRGRETQYF.